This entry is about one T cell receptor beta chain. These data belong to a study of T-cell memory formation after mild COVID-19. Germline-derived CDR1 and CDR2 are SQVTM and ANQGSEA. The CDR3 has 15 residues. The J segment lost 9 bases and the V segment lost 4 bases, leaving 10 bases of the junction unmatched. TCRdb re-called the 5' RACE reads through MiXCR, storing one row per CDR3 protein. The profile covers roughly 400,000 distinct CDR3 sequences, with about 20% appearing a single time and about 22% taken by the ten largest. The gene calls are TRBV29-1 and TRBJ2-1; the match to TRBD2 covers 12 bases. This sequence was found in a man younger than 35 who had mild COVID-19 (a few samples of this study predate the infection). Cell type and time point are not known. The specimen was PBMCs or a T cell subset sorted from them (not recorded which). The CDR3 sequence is CSVGRGTSGYPEQFF. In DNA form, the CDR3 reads TGCAGCGTTGGGAGAGGGACTAGCGGGTATCCTGAGCAGTTCTTC.